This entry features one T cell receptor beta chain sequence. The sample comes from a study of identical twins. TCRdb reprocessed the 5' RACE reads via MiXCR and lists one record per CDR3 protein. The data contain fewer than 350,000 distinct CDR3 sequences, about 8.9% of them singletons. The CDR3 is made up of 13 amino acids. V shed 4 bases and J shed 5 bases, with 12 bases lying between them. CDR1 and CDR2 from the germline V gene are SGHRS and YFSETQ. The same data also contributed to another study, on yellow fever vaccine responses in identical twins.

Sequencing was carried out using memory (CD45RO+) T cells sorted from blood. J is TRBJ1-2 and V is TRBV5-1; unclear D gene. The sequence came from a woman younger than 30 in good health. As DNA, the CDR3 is TGCGCCAGCAGCCCTATGCGGATGTATGGCTACACCTTC. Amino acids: CASSPMRMYGYTF.